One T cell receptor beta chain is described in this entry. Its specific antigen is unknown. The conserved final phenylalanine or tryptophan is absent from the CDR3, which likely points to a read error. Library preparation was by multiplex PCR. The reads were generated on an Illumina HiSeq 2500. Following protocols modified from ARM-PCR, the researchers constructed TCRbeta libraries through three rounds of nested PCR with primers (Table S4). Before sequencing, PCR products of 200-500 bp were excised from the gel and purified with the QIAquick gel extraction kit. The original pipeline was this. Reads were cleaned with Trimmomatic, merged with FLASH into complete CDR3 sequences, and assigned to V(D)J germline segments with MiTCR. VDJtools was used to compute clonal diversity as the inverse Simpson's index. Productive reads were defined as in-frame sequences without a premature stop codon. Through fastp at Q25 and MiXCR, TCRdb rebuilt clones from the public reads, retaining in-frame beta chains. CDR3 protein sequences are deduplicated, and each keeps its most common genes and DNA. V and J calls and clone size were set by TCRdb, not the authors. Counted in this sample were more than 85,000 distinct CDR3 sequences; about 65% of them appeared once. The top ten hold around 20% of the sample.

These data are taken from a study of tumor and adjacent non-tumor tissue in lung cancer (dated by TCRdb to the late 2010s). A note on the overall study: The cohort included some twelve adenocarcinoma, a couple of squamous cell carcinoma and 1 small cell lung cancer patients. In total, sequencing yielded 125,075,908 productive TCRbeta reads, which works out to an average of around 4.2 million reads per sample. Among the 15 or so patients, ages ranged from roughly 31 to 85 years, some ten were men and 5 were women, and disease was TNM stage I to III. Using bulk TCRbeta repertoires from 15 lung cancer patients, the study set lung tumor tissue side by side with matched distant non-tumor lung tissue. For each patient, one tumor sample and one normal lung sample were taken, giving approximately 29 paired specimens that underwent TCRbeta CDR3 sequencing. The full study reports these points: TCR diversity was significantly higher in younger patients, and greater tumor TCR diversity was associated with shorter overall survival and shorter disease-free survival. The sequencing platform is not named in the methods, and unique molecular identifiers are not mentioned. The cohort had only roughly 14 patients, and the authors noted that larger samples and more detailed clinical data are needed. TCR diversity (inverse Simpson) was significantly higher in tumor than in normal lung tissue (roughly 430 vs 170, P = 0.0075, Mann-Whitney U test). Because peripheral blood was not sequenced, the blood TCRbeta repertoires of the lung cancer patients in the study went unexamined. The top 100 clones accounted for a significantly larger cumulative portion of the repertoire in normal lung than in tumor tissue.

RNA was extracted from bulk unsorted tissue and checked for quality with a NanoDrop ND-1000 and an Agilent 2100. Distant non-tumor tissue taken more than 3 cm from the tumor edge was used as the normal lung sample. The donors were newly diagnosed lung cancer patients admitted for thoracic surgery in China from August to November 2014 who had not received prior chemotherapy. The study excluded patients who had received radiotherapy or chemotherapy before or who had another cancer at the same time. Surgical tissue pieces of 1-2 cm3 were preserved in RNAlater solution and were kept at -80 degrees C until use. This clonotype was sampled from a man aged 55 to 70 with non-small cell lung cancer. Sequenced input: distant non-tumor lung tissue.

The DNA sequence follows: TGCAGCGTTAGTGGGGCTGGAGATACGCAGTATTCT. Its protein reads: CSVSGAGDTQYS. Rearrangement joined TRBV29-1 to TRBJ2-3; the D segment could be TRBD1, given 5 matching bases. Between the V and J ends, shortened by 5 bases and 5 bases respectively, the junction contains 11 bases. The length of the CDR3 is 12 amino acids, counting both ends. Only the CDR3 DNA is retained, 36 bases long and in frame from the first base. From a lookup of the germline V gene, CDR1 and CDR2 are SQVTM and ANQGSEA.